This entry lists 3 T cell receptor beta chains sequenced from one sample in a study of blood T cell repertoires in COVID-19. The repertoire was sequenced with immunoSEQ multiplex PCR; TCRdb's copy has only in-frame clones and lacks some. The sample lists some 160,000 clones; approximately 80% were seen once. The sequenced sample was peripheral blood. All receptors derive from a woman at least 80 years old with acute or convalescent COVID-19.

The chain has TRBV11-2 and TRBJ2-3, with 7 bases fitting TRBD2. The CDR3 consists of 16 residues. The V segment lost 5 bases and the J segment 1 base; nucleotides outside the gene matches: 9. The germline V gene has CDR1 SGHAT and CDR2 FQNNGV. In nucleotides, the CDR3 is TGTGCCAGCAGCCAAAGGGAGGGTAGCGGCACAGATACGCAGTATTTT. Translating gives CASSQREGSGTDTQYF.

The chain couples TRBV28 to TRBJ2-3; possibly TRBD2 for D (6 bases). Germline V gene data show CDR1 as MDHEN and CDR2 as SYDVKM. V was trimmed by 3 bases and J by 2 bases, leaving 21 bases between them. The CDR3 has 18 residues. CDR3 region: CASSFPIGSGGTTDTQYF. CDR3 DNA: TGTGCCAGCAGTTTTCCCATCGGTAGCGGAGGGACCACAGATACGCAGTATTTT.

This chain links TRBV18 with TRBJ2-5; 15 bases are a match to TRBD2. V was pared by 4 bases and J by 1 base, with 7 bases of the junction left unmatched. The CDR3 is made up of 18 amino acids. CDR1 is KGHSH, CDR2 LQKENI, per germline. DNA for the CDR3: TGTGCCAGCTCACGGCCGGGACTAGCGGGGGGCCTCCAAGAGACCCAGTACTTC. It translates to CASSRPGLAGGLQETQYF.